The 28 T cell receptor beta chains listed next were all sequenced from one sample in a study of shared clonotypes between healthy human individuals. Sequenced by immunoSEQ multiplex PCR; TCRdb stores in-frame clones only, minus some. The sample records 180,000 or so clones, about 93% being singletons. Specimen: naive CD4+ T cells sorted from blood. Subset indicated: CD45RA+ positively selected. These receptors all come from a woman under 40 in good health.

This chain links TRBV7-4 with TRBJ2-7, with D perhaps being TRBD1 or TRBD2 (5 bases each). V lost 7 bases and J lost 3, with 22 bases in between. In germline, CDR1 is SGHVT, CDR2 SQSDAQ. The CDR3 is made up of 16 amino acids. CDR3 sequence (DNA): TGTGCCAGCACCGATCATGGCACGGGGCCCCACTACGAGCAGTACTTC. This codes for CASTDHGTGPHYEQYF.

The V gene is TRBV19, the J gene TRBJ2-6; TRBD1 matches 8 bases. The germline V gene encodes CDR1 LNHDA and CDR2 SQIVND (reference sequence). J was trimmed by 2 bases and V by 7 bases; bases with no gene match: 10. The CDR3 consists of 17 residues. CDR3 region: CASTHSTGVTGANVLTF. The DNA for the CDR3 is TGTGCCAGTACCCACTCGACAGGGGTTACTGGGGCCAACGTCCTGACTTTC. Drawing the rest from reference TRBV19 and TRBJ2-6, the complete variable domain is DGGITQSPKYLFRKEGQNVTLSCEQNLNHDAMYWYRQDPGQGLRLIYYSQIVNDFQKGDIAEGYSVSREKKESFPLTVTSAQKNPTAFYLCASTHSTGVTGANVLTFGAGSRLTVL.

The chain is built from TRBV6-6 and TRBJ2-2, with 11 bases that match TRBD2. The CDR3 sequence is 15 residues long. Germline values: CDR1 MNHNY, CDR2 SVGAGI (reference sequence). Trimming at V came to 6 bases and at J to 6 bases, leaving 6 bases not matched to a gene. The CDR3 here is CASRHGLAGPGELFF. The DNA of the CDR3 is TGTGCCAGCAGACACGGACTAGCGGGCCCCGGGGAGCTGTTTTTT.

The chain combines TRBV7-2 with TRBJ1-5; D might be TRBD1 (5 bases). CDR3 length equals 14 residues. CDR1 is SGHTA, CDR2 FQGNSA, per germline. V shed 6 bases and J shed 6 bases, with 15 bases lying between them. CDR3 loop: CASSSPGFGQPQHF. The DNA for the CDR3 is TGTGCCAGCAGTTCCCCAGGGTTTGGTCAGCCCCAGCATTTT.

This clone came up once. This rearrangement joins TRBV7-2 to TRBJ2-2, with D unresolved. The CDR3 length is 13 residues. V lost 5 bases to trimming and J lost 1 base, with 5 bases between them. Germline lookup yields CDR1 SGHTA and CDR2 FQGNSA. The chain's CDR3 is CASSPMNTGELFF. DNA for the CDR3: TGTGCCAGCAGCCCAATGAACACCGGGGAGCTGTTTTTT. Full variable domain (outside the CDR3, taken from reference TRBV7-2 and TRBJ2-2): GAGVSQSPSNKVTEKGKDVELRCDPISGHTALYWYRQSLGQGLEFLIYFQGNSAPDKSGLPSDRFSAERTGGSVSTLTIQRTQQEDSAVYLCASSPMNTGELFFGEGSRLTVL.

In nucleotides, the CDR3 is TGTGCCAGCAGTCCTCAAACGGCGTCAACTTCCTACGAGCAGTACTTC. Translation: CASSPQTASTSYEQYF. This chain connects TRBV27 to TRBJ2-7; D is unresolved. Trimming removed 5 bases from V and 1 base from J, with 18 bases in between. The CDR3 runs 16 residues. Germline CDR1 MNHEY, CDR2 SMNVEV (reference sequence).

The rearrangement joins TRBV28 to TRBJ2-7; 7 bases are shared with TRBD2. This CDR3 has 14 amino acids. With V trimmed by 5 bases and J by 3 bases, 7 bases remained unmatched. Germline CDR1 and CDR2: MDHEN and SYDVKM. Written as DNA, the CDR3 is TGTGCCAGCAGTCCACCTCGGGACTACTACGAGCAGTACTTC. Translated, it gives CASSPPRDYYEQYF.

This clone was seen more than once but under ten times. Here the CDR3 reads CASSAGRGSGANVLTF. CDR3 DNA sequence: TGTGCCAGCAGCGCCGGGCGGGGCTCTGGGGCCAACGTCCTGACTTTC. The chain links TRBV7-9 to TRBJ2-6, with a tentative D call TRBD2 (6 bases). The CDR3 length is 16 residues. Germline-derived CDR1 and CDR2 are SEHNR and FQNEAQ (reference sequence). The V and J ends lost 5 bases and 0 bases respectively, with 11 bases between them.

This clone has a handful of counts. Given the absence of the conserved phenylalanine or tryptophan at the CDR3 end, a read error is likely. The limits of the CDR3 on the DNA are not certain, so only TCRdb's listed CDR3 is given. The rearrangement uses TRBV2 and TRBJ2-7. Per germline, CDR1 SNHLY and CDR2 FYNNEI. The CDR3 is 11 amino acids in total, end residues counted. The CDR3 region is CASKELSPPTL.

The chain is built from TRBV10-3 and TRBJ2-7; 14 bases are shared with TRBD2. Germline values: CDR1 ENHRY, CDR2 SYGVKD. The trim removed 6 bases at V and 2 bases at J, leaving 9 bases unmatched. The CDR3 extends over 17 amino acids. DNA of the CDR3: TGTGCCATCAGCGCCCCGACTAGCGGGAGGGCCCCCTACGAGCAGTACTTC. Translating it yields CAISAPTSGRAPYEQYF.

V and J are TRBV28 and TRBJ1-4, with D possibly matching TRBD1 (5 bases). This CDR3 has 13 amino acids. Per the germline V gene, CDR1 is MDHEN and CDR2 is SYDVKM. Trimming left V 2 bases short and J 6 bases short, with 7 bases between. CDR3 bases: TGTGCCAGCAGTTTACGCAGGGATGAAAAACTGTTTTTT. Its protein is CASSLRRDEKLFF.

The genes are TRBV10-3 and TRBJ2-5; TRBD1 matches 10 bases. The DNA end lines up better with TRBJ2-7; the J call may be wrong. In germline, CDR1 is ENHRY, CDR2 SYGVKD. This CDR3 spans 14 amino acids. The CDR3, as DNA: TGTGCCATCAAACCCGGGACAGGGGTATACGAGCAGTACTTC. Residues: CAIKPGTGVYEQYF.

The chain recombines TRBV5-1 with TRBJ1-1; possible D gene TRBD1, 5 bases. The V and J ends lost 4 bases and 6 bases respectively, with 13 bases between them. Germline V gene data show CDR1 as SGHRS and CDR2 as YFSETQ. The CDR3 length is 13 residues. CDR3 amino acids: CASSLQVEAEAFF. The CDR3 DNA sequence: TGCGCCAGCAGCCTACAGGTGGAAGCTGAAGCTTTCTTT.

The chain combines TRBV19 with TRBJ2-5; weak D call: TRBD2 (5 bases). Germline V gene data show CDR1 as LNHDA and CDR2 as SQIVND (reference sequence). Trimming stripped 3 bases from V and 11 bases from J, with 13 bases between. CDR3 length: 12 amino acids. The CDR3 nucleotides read TGTGCCAGTAGTATCAGGACTGGGGAGCAGTACTTC. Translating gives CASSIRTGEQYF.

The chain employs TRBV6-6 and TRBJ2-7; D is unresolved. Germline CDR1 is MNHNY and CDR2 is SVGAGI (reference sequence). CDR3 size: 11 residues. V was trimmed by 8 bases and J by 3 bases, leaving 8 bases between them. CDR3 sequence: CASASDYEQYF. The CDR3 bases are TGTGCCAGCGCAAGCGACTACGAGCAGTACTTC.

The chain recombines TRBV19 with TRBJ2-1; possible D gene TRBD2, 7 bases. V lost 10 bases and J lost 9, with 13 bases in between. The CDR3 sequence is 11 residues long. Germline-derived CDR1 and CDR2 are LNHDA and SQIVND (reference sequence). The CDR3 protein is CATGGGGEQFF. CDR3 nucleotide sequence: TGTGCCACGGGGGGCGGCGGTGAGCAGTTCTTC. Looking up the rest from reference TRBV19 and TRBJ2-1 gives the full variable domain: DGGITQSPKYLFRKEGQNVTLSCEQNLNHDAMYWYRQDPGQGLRLIYYSQIVNDFQKGDIAEGYSVSREKKESFPLTVTSAQKNPTAFYLCATGGGGEQFFGPGTRLTVL.

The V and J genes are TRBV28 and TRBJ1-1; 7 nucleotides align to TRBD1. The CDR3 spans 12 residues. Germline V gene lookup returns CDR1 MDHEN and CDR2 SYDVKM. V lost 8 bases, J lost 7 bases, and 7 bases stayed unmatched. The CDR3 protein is CASERDSLEAFF. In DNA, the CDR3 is TGTGCCAGCGAAAGGGACAGCCTTGAAGCTTTCTTT.

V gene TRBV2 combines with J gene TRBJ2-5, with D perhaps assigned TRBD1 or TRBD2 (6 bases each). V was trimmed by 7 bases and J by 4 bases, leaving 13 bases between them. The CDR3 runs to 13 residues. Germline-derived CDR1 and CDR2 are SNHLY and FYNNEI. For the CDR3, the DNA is TGTGCCAGCAATTCGGGGGCGATAGAGACCCAGTACTTC. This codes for CASNSGAIETQYF.

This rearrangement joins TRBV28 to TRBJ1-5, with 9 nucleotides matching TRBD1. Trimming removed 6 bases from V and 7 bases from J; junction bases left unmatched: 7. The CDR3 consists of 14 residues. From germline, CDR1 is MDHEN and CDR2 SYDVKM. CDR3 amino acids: CASRGTGTGQPQHF. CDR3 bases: TGTGCCAGCAGGGGGACAGGGACTGGGCAGCCCCAGCATTTT.

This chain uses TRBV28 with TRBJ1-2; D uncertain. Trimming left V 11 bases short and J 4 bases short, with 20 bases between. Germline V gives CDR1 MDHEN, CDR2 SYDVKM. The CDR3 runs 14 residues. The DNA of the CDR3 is TGTGCCGCCGGGAACCCGGGTGAGGGCTATGGCTACACCTTC. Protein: CAAGNPGEGYGYTF.

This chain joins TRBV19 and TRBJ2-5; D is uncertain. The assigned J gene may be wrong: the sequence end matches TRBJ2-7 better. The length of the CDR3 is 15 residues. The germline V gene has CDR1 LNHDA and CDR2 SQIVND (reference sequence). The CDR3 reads CASSVRVARNYEQYF. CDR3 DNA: TGTGCCAGTAGTGTCCGGGTTGCTAGAAACTACGAGCAGTACTTC.

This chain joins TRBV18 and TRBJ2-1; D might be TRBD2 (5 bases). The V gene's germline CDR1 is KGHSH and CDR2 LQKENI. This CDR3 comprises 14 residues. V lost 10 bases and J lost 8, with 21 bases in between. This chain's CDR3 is CATYKDLLGHEQFF. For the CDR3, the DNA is TGTGCCACCTACAAGGACTTACTTGGGCATGAGCAGTTCTTC.

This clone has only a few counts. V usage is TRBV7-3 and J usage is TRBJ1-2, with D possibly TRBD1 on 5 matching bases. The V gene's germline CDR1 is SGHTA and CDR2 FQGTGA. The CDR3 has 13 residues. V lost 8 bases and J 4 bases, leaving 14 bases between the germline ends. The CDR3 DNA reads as TGTGCCAGCGGTCTTGAGGGGAGCTATGGCTACACCTTC. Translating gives CASGLEGSYGYTF.

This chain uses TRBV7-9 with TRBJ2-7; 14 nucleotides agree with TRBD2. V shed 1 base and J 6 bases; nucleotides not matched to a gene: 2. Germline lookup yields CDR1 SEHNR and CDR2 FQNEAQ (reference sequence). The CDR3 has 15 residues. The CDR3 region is CASSLVGLAGVEQYF. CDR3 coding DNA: TGTGCCAGCAGCTTAGTGGGACTAGCGGGAGTCGAGCAGTACTTC.

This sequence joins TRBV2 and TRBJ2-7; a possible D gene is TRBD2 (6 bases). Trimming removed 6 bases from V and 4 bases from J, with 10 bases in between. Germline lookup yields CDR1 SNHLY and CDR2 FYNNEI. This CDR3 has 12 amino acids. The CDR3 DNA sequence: TGTGCCAGCAGAACGGAGGGGTACGAGCAGTACTTC. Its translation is CASRTEGYEQYF.

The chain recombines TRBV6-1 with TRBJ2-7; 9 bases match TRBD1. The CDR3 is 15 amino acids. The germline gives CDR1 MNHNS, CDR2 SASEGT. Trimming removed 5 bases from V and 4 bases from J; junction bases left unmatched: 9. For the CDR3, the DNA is TGTGCCAGCAGTCAACCTGGACAGGGGAGGTACGAGCAGTACTTC. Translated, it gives CASSQPGQGRYEQYF.

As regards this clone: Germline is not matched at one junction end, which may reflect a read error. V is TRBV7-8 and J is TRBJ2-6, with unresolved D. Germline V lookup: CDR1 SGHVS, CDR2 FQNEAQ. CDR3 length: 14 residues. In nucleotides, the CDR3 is TGTGCCCGCAGTAGCAACTCTGGGGCCAACGTCCTGACTTTC. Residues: CARSSNSGANVLTF. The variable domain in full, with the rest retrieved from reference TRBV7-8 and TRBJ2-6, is GAGVSQSPRYKVAKRGQDVALRCDPISGHVSLFWYQQALGQGPEFLTYFQNEAQLDKSGLPSDRFFAERPEGSVSTLKIQRTQQEDSAVYLCARSSNSGANVLTFGAGSRLTVL.

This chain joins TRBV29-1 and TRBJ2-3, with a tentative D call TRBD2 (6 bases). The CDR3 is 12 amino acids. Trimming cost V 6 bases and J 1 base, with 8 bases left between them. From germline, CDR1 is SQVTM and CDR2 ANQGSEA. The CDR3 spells CSVTRGTDTQYF. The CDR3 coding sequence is TGCAGCGTGACTAGAGGCACAGATACGCAGTATTTT.